This T cell receptor (beta chain) was identified during a study of blood T cell repertoires in COVID-19. TCRdb's table, derived via immunoSEQ multiplex PCR, lists solely in-frame clones and lacks some. The sample carries a few hundred thousand clones, roughly 90% recorded once. This clone showed up just a few times. The CDR3 totals 15 residues. Germline CDR1 reads SGHVS; CDR2 reads FNYEAQ. With 5 bases clipped from V and 5 bases from J, the junction kept 10 bases outside the gene matches. The gene calls are TRBV7-6 and TRBJ2-7; 9 nucleotides agree with TRBD1. This TCR was recovered from a man aged 35-49 years with acute or convalescent COVID-19. Sequencing used peripheral blood. The DNA of the CDR3 is TGTGCCAGCAGCGAGGAATGGACAGGGGTCCACGAGCAGTACTTC. Translating gives CASSEEWTGVHEQYF.